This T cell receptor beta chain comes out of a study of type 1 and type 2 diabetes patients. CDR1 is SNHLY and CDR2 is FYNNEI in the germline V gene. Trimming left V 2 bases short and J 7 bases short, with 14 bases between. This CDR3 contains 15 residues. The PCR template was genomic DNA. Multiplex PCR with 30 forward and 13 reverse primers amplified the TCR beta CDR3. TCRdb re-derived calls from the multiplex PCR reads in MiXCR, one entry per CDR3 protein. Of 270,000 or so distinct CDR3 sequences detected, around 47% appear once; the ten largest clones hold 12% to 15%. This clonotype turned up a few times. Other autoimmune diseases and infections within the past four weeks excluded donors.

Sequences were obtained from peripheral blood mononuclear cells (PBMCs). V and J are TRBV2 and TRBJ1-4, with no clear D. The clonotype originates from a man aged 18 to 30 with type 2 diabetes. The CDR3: CASSEMTAAAEKLFF. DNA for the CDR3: TGTGCCAGCAGTGAAATGACGGCCGCGGCTGAAAAACTGTTTTTT.